These 4 T cell receptor beta chains originate from one sample sequenced in a study of long-term antiretroviral therapy in people with HIV. Assay version v3.0 of immunoSEQ was used, and it was run at survey level. Profiled with immunoSEQ multiplex PCR; TCRdb holds only in-frame clones, not every one. The data hold about 29,000 clones, with approximately 78% observed a single time. Sequencing used unsorted PBMCs, obtained 3 years after starting antiretroviral therapy. The receptors were sampled from a middle-aged man with HIV.

V is TRBV7-2 and J is TRBJ2-5; tentative D call: TRBD2 (6 bases). Germline loops: CDR1 SGHTA, CDR2 FQGNSA. V lost 1 base to trimming and J lost 5 bases, with 11 bases between them. CDR3 length equals 14 residues. Written as DNA, the CDR3 is TGTGCCAGCAGCTTAGACGGGGGAAGGGAGACCCAGTACTTC. Translating gives CASSLDGGRETQYF.

The chain is built from TRBV7-8 and TRBJ1-3, with D possibly being TRBD1 (5 bases). The V gene lost 5 bases and the J gene lost 2 bases, with 16 bases spanning the gap. Germline V CDR1 and CDR2: SGHVS, FQNEAQ. This CDR3 spans 16 amino acids. The CDR3 nucleotides are TGTGCCAGCAGCCGCCAAGGGGAGGTGGCTGGAAACACCATATATTTT. It translates to CASSRQGEVAGNTIYF.

This clone has only one observation. V usage is TRBV7-9 and J usage is TRBJ1-4; D unresolved. The V end was cut by 3 bases, the J end by 0 bases, with 8 bases between. The germline V gene has CDR1 SEHNR and CDR2 FQNEAQ (reference sequence). CDR3 length: 15 amino acids. CDR3 protein: CASSFGPATNEKLFF. Written as DNA, the CDR3 is TGTGCCAGCAGCTTCGGACCTGCAACTAATGAAAAACTGTTTTTT.

The chain is built from TRBV19 and TRBJ1-1, with TRBD1 identical over 9 bases. This CDR3 spans 13 amino acids. Germline V gives CDR1 LNHDA, CDR2 SQIVND (reference sequence). V lost 8 bases to trimming and J lost 1 base; unmatched junction nucleotides: 2. The CDR3 protein is CASGDRANTEAFF. CDR3 sequence (DNA): TGTGCCAGTGGGGACAGGGCGAACACTGAAGCTTTCTTT.